This T cell receptor beta chain is drawn from a study of OX40 agonist ivuxolimab in advanced cancers. For the study at large: The dose-escalation group included hepatocellular carcinoma, melanoma, renal cell carcinoma and head and neck cancer. Study results and limitations: Low clonal expansion, among the lowest seen, marked partial responders at 0.1-3.0 mg/kg.

Note on this clone: Antigen specificity is unknown.

CDR3 length equals 11 residues. V lost 7 bases and J lost 11, with 14 bases in between. Germline assignment: CDR1 MNHNS and CDR2 SASEGT. This table comes from immunoSEQ multiplex PCR, and its TCRdb copy is limited to in-frame clones, with some not included. Among tens of thousands of clones listed, over 75% were seen once. The receptor was derived from an adult with an advanced solid tumor such as melanoma, head and neck, liver or kidney cancer. The rearrangement joins TRBV6-1 to TRBJ1-1; D not resolved. Sequences were derived from CD4+ or CD8+ T cells sorted from blood, sampled in a trial of the OX40 agonist ivuxolimab. CDR3 loop: CASTGRTQAFF. CDR3 coding DNA: TGTGCCAGCACCGGAAGGACGCAGGCTTTCTTT.